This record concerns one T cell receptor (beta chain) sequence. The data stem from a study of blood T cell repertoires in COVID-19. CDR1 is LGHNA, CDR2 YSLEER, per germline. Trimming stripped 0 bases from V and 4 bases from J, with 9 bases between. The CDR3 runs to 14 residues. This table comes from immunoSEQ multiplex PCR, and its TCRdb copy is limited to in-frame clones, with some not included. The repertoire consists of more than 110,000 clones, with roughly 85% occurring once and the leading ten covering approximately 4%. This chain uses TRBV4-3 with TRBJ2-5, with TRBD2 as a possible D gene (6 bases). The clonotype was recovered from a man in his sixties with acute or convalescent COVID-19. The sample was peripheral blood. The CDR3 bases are TGCGCCAGCAGCCAAGATCTCGGGGGAGAGACCCAGTACTTC. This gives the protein CASSQDLGGETQYF.